These 21 T cell receptor beta chains share one sample of origin, sequenced in a study of radiation and T cells in renal cell carcinoma. The time point was: blood 4 weeks post-SBRT, at nephrectomy. The treatment: 15 Gy SBRT to primary tumor, nephrectomy 4 weeks later. This table comes from immunoSEQ multiplex PCR, and its TCRdb copy is limited to in-frame clones, with some not included. The table has 25,000 to 40,000 clones, 81% seen once. The sequencing used blood, collected from a patient whose treatment included radiotherapy and nephrectomy. These receptors originate from a man aged 55 to 70 with renal cell carcinoma.

The chain has TRBV7-2 and TRBJ2-7; TRBD1 might be the D (7 bases). The CDR3 has 14 residues. The germline CDR1 and CDR2 sequences are SGHTA and FQGNSA. V was cut by 4 bases and J by 11 bases, with 21 bases left in between. DNA of the CDR3: TGTGCCAGCAGCTCCAGGAGGGACAGTCGAGAGGAGTACTTC. Its protein is CASSSRRDSREEYF.

The V call is TRBV4-2, the J call TRBJ1-1, with a possible D match to TRBD1 (5 bases). Germline values: CDR1 LGHNA, CDR2 YNFKEQ. This CDR3 region has 16 residues. The V and J ends lost 1 base and 0 bases respectively, with 12 bases between them. CDR3 DNA sequence: TGTGCCAGCAGCCAAGGTGGTGCGGGACTGAACACTGAAGCTTTCTTT. Protein: CASSQGGAGLNTEAFF.

The chain uses TRBV12-5 and TRBJ1-5; D gene unclear. Germline lookup yields CDR1 LGHNT and CDR2 FRNRAP. CDR3 length: 16 residues. V was shortened by 0 bases and J by 9 bases, with 18 bases between the two germline ends. This chain's CDR3 is CASGLVHPGGKGPQHF. CDR3 bases: TGTGCTAGTGGTTTGGTCCACCCGGGAGGGAAGGGGCCCCAGCATTTT.

The genes are TRBV5-8 and TRBJ1-5; TRBD1 might be the D (5 bases). Trimming pared 5 bases from V and 5 bases from J, leaving 14 bases between. CDR1 and CDR2 from the germline V gene are SGHTS and YDEGEE. The length of the CDR3 is 14 residues. In DNA form, the CDR3 reads TGTGCCAGCAGGCCGGTCGCAGGGTATCAGCCCCAGCATTTT. As protein: CASRPVAGYQPQHF.

V gene TRBV5-4 combines with J gene TRBJ2-3; 11 positions match TRBD2. The CDR3 totals 15 residues. The V gene end was trimmed by 4 bases and the J gene end by 2 bases; junction bases not matched to a gene: 3. Germline-derived CDR1 and CDR2 are SGHNT and YYREEE (reference sequence). The DNA for the CDR3 is TGTGCCAGCAGCCTGACTAGCGGGAACACAGATACGCAGTATTTT. This codes for CASSLTSGNTDTQYF.

This chain joins TRBV19 and TRBJ1-2; 7 bases are shared with TRBD1. V lost 6 bases, J lost 3 bases, and 7 bases stayed unmatched. The length of the CDR3 is 14 residues. Germline CDR1 is LNHDA and CDR2 is SQIVND (reference sequence). The CDR3 sequence is CASRTGTADYGYTF. The CDR3 DNA sequence: TGTGCCAGTAGGACCGGGACAGCAGACTATGGCTACACCTTC.

This chain links TRBV11-2 with TRBJ2-3; 12 positions agree with TRBD2. Germline V gives CDR1 SGHAT, CDR2 FQNNGV. This CDR3 spans 16 amino acids. V shed 1 base and J 6 bases; nucleotides not matched to a gene: 5. In DNA, the CDR3 is TGTGCCAGCAGCTTAGTGGCTAGCGGGAGGGGTGATACGCAGTATTTT. It codes for CASSLVASGRGDTQYF.

In its sample, this clone was seen a few times. The chain links TRBV10-1 to TRBJ2-7; D remains ambiguous. The CDR3 consists of 12 residues. V was pared by 7 bases and J by 2 bases, with 9 bases between. Germline loops: CDR1 WNHNN, CDR2 SYGVQD (reference sequence). The CDR3 nucleotides are TGCGCCAGCATAGACAAGACCTACGAGCAGTACTTC. Encoded protein: CASIDKTYEQYF.

The J gene is TRBJ2-2, the V gene TRBV29-1; D is unresolved. Germline V CDR1 and CDR2: SQVTM, ANQGSEA. CDR3 length: 13 amino acids. Trimming shortened V by 4 bases and J by 8 bases, and 14 bases separated the two germline ends. CDR3 loop: CSVVDGDGGELFF. In DNA form, the CDR3 reads TGCAGCGTTGTCGACGGAGACGGAGGGGAGCTGTTTTTT.

CDR3 in amino acids: CASSLGTRNNEQFF. The DNA for the CDR3 is TGTGCCAGCAGCTTAGGGACTAGAAACAATGAGCAGTTCTTC. This chain connects TRBV7-3 to TRBJ2-1, with 8 bases aligning to TRBD2. The length of the CDR3 is 14 residues. Germline V gene sequence: CDR1 SGHTA, CDR2 FQGTGA. Trimming removed 2 bases from V and 5 bases from J; junction bases left unmatched: 2.

The V gene is TRBV4-2, the J gene TRBJ1-2; the D is unclear. CDR1 is LGHNA, CDR2 YNFKEQ, per germline. V lost 0 bases, J lost 3 bases, and 11 bases lay in between. The CDR3 is 15 amino acids. The chain's CDR3 is CASSQEREPYYGYTF. For the CDR3, the DNA is TGTGCCAGCAGCCAAGAACGGGAGCCGTACTATGGCTACACCTTC.

The V call is TRBV11-2, the J call TRBJ2-7; a possible D gene is TRBD1 (6 bases). Germline V gene sequence: CDR1 SGHAT, CDR2 FQNNGV. The CDR3 totals 15 residues. Trimming stripped 5 bases from V and 11 bases from J, with 25 bases between. The CDR3 is CASSPIQGVRSQKYF. CDR3 nucleotide sequence: TGTGCCAGCAGCCCGATACAGGGTGTCCGAAGTCAAAAGTACTTC.

This chain uses TRBV7-9 with TRBJ1-1; D ambiguous. CDR1 and CDR2 from the germline V gene are SEHNR and FQNEAQ (reference sequence). This CDR3 region has 15 residues. The V and J ends lost 2 bases and 1 base respectively, with 11 bases between them. The CDR3 protein is CASSLNSPANTEAFF. CDR3 DNA: TGTGCCAGCAGCTTAAACTCTCCGGCGAACACTGAAGCTTTCTTT. Full variable domain (remainder filled in from reference TRBV7-9 and TRBJ1-1): DTGVSQNPRHKITKRGQNVTFRCDPISEHNRLYWYRQTLGQGPEFLTYFQNEAQLEKSRLLSDRFSAERPKGSFSTLEIQRTEQGDSAMYLCASSLNSPANTEAFFGQGTRLTVV.

The V gene is TRBV6-5, the J gene TRBJ1-4; no reliable D call. There are 14 residues in the CDR3. V was pared by 7 bases and J by 5 bases, with 14 bases between. Germline assignment: CDR1 MNHEY and CDR2 SVGAGI. In DNA, the CDR3 is TGTGCCAGCACCCGTTTTAACTCGAATGAAAAACTGTTTTTT. It encodes CASTRFNSNEKLFF.

Judged by abundance, this clone is medium-sized (0.01 to 0.1%). CDR3 sequence reads: CASSLDGYGGGYTF. CDR3 nucleotides: TGTGCCAGCAGCTTGGATGGTTATGGAGGCGGCTACACCTTC. This chain links TRBV5-4 with TRBJ1-2; D ambiguous. The CDR3 contains 14 residues. V lost 0 bases and J 8 bases, leaving 14 bases between the germline ends. Germline CDR1 and CDR2: SGHNT and YYREEE (reference sequence).

The chain carries TRBV6-1 and TRBJ2-1; a weak D match, TRBD1 (6 bases). V was shortened by 2 bases and J by 6 bases, with 17 bases between the two germline ends. Germline V gene sequence: CDR1 MNHNS, CDR2 SASEGT. The CDR3 runs to 16 residues. Here the CDR3 reads CASSERRPQGPNEQFF. DNA of the CDR3: TGTGCCAGCAGTGAACGGCGCCCCCAGGGGCCCAATGAGCAGTTCTTC.

This clone was seen only once. The V gene is TRBV18, the J gene TRBJ2-1; 11 nucleotides match TRBD2. The CDR3 loop spans 15 amino acids. Unmatched junction bases numbered 6, after V lost 4 bases and J lost 7 bases. In germline, CDR1 is KGHSH, CDR2 LQKENI. CDR3 nucleotide sequence: TGTGCCAGCTCACAATTAGCGGGAGGGAGGAATGAGCAGTTCTTC. Translated, it gives CASSQLAGGRNEQFF.

This clone was seen only a few times. The J gene is TRBJ2-7, the V gene TRBV19; TRBD2 is a possible D gene (6 bases). Deletions cut 6 bases from V and 2 bases from J, with 14 bases between. The CDR3 is 14 residues long. The germline CDR1 and CDR2 sequences are LNHDA and SQIVND (reference sequence). The CDR3: CASSRLERPYEQYF. In nucleotides, the CDR3 is TGTGCCAGTAGCAGACTAGAGCGTCCCTACGAGCAGTACTTC.

The chain is built from TRBV6-5 and TRBJ2-7, with 9 bases matching TRBD2. V shed 2 bases and J 2 bases; nucleotides not matched to a gene: 4. The CDR3 covers 15 residues. Germline lookup yields CDR1 MNHEY and CDR2 SVGAGI. The CDR3 DNA reads TGTGCCAGCAGTTACGGTAGCGGGAGTCCCTACGAGCAGTACTTC. As protein: CASSYGSGSPYEQYF.

The V and J genes are TRBV11-2 and TRBJ2-1; 11 bases are a match to TRBD2. V lost 3 bases to trimming and J lost 4 bases; unmatched junction nucleotides: 5. The CDR3 runs to 16 residues. CDR1 is SGHAT, CDR2 FQNNGV, per germline. This CDR3 is CASSFRLAGSYNEQFF. DNA for the CDR3: TGTGCCAGCAGCTTTAGACTAGCGGGGAGTTACAATGAGCAGTTCTTC.

This chain connects TRBV29-1 to TRBJ2-1; D call uncertain. Germline CDR1 reads SQVTM; CDR2 reads ANQGSEA. V lost 4 bases, J lost 8 bases, and 9 bases lay in between. This CDR3 spans 11 amino acids. CDR3 nucleotides: TGCAGCGTTGGGGCCGGGTATGAGCAGTTCTTC. It specifies CSVGAGYEQFF.